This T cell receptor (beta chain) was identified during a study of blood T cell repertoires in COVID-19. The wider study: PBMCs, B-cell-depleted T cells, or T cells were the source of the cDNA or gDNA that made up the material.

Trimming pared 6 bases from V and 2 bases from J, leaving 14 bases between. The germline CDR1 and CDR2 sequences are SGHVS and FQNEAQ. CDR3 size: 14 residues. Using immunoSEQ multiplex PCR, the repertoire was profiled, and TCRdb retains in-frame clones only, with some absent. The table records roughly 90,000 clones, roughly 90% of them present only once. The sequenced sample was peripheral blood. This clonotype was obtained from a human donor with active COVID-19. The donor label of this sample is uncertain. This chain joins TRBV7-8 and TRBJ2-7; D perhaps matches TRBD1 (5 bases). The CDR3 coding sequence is TGTGCCAGCAGTCACGTGATGGGGCCCTACGAGCAGTACTTC. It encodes CASSHVMGPYEQYF.